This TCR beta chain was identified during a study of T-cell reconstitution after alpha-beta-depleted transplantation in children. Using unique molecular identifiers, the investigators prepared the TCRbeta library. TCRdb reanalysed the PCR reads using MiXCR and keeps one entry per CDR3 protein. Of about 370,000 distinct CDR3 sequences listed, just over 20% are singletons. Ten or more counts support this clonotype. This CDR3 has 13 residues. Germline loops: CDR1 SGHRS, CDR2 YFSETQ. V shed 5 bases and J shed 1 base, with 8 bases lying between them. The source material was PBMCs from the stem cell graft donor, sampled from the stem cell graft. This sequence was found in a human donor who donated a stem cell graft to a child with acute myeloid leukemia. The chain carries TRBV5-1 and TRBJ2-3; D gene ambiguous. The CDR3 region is CASSSQGTDTQYF. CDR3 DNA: TGCGCCAGCAGTTCGCAGGGCACAGATACGCAGTATTTT.